Shown below are 25 T cell receptor beta chains from a single sample sequenced in a study of human T cells and chemical hapten exposure. TCRdb redid the calling of the RACE reads with MiXCR, one entry per CDR3 protein. Of about 82,000 distinct CDR3 sequences in the sample, approximately 12% were seen once. Time point defined: patch test 3, about 24 weeks after DPC sensitization. Specified treatment: therapeutic diphenylcyclopropenone sensitization with weekly scalp DPC. The source was whole blood, collected in connection with sensitization to the hapten diphenylcyclopropenone (DPC). The receptors come from a woman in her forties or fifties with alopecia areata. Some clones in this sample may be carry-over from other donors' samples.

The V gene is TRBV4-1, the J gene TRBJ1-1, with a possible D match to TRBD1 (5 bases). In germline, CDR1 is MGHRA, CDR2 YSYEKL. Between the trimmed V and J ends, which lost 5 bases and 9 bases, there was a span of 13 bases. CDR3 size: 12 residues. CDR3 bases: TGCGCCAGCAGCACCGGGACCTGGCAAGCTTTCTTT. It codes for CASSTGTWQAFF.

The V gene is TRBV28, the J gene TRBJ2-7; D is perhaps TRBD1 (5 bases). Trimming stripped 5 bases from V and 12 bases from J, with 20 bases between. The CDR3 runs to 13 residues. The germline CDR1 and CDR2 sequences are MDHEN and SYDVKM. The chain's CDR3 is CASSLPRPGKLYF. CDR3 in DNA: TGTGCCAGCAGTCTACCCCGGCCAGGGAAATTGTACTTC.

This clonotype occurred a few times. V and J are TRBV6-1 and TRBJ1-6; D may be TRBD1 (5 bases). This CDR3 region has 13 residues. Trimming cost V 3 bases and J 7 bases, with 7 bases left between them. Germline values: CDR1 MNHNS, CDR2 SASEGT. The CDR3 DNA reads TGTGCCAGCAGTGACAGGGACAATTCACCCCTCCACTTT. Its protein is CASSDRDNSPLHF.

This clonotype has only a few counts. DNA for the CDR3: TGTGCCAGCAGCTCGGGGGTAAATCAGCCCCAGCATTTT. The encoded protein is CASSSGVNQPQHF. The V call is TRBV11-2, the J call TRBJ1-5; maybe TRBD1 (5 bases). Per germline, CDR1 SGHAT and CDR2 FQNNGV. V was pared by 4 bases and J by 4 bases, with 8 bases between. CDR3 size: 13 residues.

The chain links TRBV20-1 to TRBJ2-1; D not certain. The CDR3 totals 14 residues. Germline CDR1 and CDR2: DFQATT and SNEGSKA (reference sequence). Trimming stripped 3 bases from V and 6 bases from J, with 15 bases between. The CDR3 is CSARPPTGPNEQFF. In DNA, the CDR3 is TGCAGTGCTAGGCCCCCTACTGGCCCCAATGAGCAGTTCTTC.

The V and J genes are TRBV10-3 and TRBJ1-5; D not resolved. The CDR3 is made up of 17 amino acids. Deletions cut 3 bases from V and 0 bases from J, with 15 bases between. The germline CDR1 and CDR2 sequences are ENHRY and SYGVKD. CDR3 protein: CAISEAFSGDSNQPQHF. The DNA for the CDR3 is TGTGCCATCAGTGAAGCCTTCTCGGGAGATAGCAATCAGCCCCAGCATTTT.

This clonotype turned up a few times. The junction shows a germline mismatch at one end, possibly a read error. In DNA, the CDR3 is TGTGCTAGCAGCCCAGCCCTAGGAGGGGTCGGGGAGCTGTTTTTT. Encoded protein: CASSPALGGVGELFF. The rearrangement links TRBV7-7 to TRBJ2-2; possible D gene TRBD2, 6 bases. The CDR3 covers 15 residues. Germline-derived CDR1 and CDR2 are SSHAT and FNYEAQ (reference sequence).

This clonotype was observed a handful of times. The chain couples TRBV5-4 to TRBJ2-7; D is possibly TRBD1 (5 bases). Per the germline V gene, CDR1 is SGHNT and CDR2 is YYREEE (reference sequence). This CDR3 region has 15 residues. Trimming took 4 bases from V and 1 from J, leaving 15 bases between them. CDR3 protein: CASSHMTAISYEQYF. The CDR3 DNA reads TGTGCCAGCAGCCACATGACAGCTATATCCTACGAGCAGTACTTC.

With respect to this clonotype: One junction end disagrees with the germline gene, perhaps due to a read error. The chain is built from TRBV4-2 and TRBJ2-3; D ambiguous. Germline-derived CDR1 and CDR2 are LGHNA and YNFKEQ. CDR3 length: 14 amino acids. CDR3 sequence: CVSSQDPTTDTQYF. The CDR3 DNA follows: TGTGTCAGCAGCCAAGATCCTACCACAGATACGCAGTATTTT.

The V call is TRBV11-2, the J call TRBJ1-4; D gene uncertain. The ends were cut back, 4 bases at V and 0 bases at J, with 30 bases in the middle. The CDR3 contains 22 residues. Per germline, CDR1 SGHAT and CDR2 FQNNGV. CDR3 DNA: TGTGCCAGCAGCTCACCGATTCGACTGAGCAAATCGAAAGTAGCAACTAATGAAAAACTGTTTTTT. The encoded protein is CASSSPIRLSKSKVATNEKLFF.

This clonotype was counted ten times or more. This chain links TRBV7-3 with TRBJ2-2; TRBD2 matches at 10 bases. Trimming took 2 bases from V and 5 from J; bases not matched to a gene: 2. The V gene's germline CDR1 is SGHTA and CDR2 FQGTGA. There are 15 residues in the CDR3. CDR3 amino acids: CASSLGSGRTGELFF. The CDR3 nucleotides are TGTGCCAGCAGCTTAGGTAGCGGGAGGACCGGGGAGCTGTTTTTT. The complete variable domain, with remaining parts taken from reference TRBV7-3 and TRBJ2-2, reads GAGVSQTPSNKVTEKGKYVELRCDPISGHTALYWYRQSLGQGPEFLIYFQGTGAADDSGLPNDRFFAVRPEGSVSTLKIQRTERGDSAVYLCASSLGSGRTGELFFGEGSRLTVL.

The chain links TRBV19 to TRBJ2-7; D ambiguous. This CDR3 contains 11 residues. Trimming removed 4 bases from V and 6 bases from J, with 7 bases in between. Germline CDR1 LNHDA, CDR2 SQIVND (reference sequence). The CDR3 sequence is CASSNLLEQYF. CDR3 in DNA: TGTGCCAGTAGTAACCTCCTCGAGCAGTACTTC.

This clonotype was counted between two and nine times. V gene TRBV3-1 combines with J gene TRBJ2-3, with 7 bases aligning to TRBD1. Germline V lookup: CDR1 LGHDT, CDR2 YNNKEL (reference sequence). Trimming cost V 5 bases and J 0 bases; bases outside gene matches: 2. This CDR3 has 14 residues. CDR3: CASSETGSTDTQYF. CDR3 nucleotide sequence: TGTGCCAGCAGCGAGACAGGGAGCACAGATACGCAGTATTTT.

This chain uses TRBV7-9 with TRBJ2-4; 7 nucleotides line up with TRBD1. The germline V gene has CDR1 SEHNR and CDR2 FQNEAQ (reference sequence). V trimming: 4 bases; J trimming: 0 bases; junction bases outside the gene matches: 6. The CDR3 is 16 residues long. CDR3 region: CASSSTGIVAKNIQYF. As DNA, the CDR3 is TGTGCCAGCAGCTCGACAGGGATTGTAGCCAAAAACATTCAGTACTTC.

J is TRBJ2-5 and V is TRBV24-1; tentatively, D is TRBD1 (6 bases). CDR3 length: 15 amino acids. V dropped 8 bases and J dropped 2 bases, with 17 bases sitting between them. Germline CDR1 and CDR2: KGHDR and SFDVKD. The CDR3 reads CATIGPSGTQETQYF. The CDR3, as DNA: TGTGCCACCATTGGTCCTTCCGGGACACAAGAGACCCAGTACTTC.

This clonotype appeared a few times. The V call is TRBV28, the J call TRBJ1-2; 7 bases fit TRBD1. CDR1 is MDHEN, CDR2 SYDVKM, per germline. Trimming at V came to 6 bases and at J to 3 bases, leaving 7 bases not matched to a gene. CDR3 length: 14 amino acids. In DNA form, the CDR3 reads TGTGCCAGCAGCATCGGGACAGCTGACTATGGCTACACCTTC. Its translation: CASSIGTADYGYTF.

This clonotype was found a few times. The rearrangement links TRBV2 to TRBJ2-6; unclear D gene. The CDR3 sequence is 11 residues long. Trimming pared 4 bases from V and 11 bases from J, leaving 6 bases between. Germline V gene data show CDR1 as SNHLY and CDR2 as FYNNEI. The CDR3 nucleotides read TGTGCCAGCAGTGGTTGGGACGTCCTGACTTTC. Translated, it gives CASSGWDVLTF.

The chain employs TRBV29-1 and TRBJ1-2; possibly TRBD1 for D (6 bases). From germline, CDR1 is SQVTM and CDR2 ANQGSEA. This CDR3 spans 14 amino acids. The germline V and J ends were trimmed by 1 base and 1 base, with 10 bases remaining between them. CDR3 region: CSVEAGANNYGYTF. The CDR3 DNA reads as TGCAGCGTTGAAGCGGGGGCAAATAACTATGGCTACACCTTC.

This clonotype was picked up many times. The gene calls are TRBV5-6 and TRBJ1-1, with 9 bases aligning to TRBD1. The CDR3 has 14 residues. Per germline, CDR1 SGHDT and CDR2 YYEEEE. The V and J ends lost 2 bases and 7 bases, in that order; junction bases with no gene match: 6. CDR3 protein: CASSFGQGIGEAFF. The CDR3 DNA reads as TGTGCCAGCAGCTTCGGACAGGGGATTGGTGAAGCTTTCTTT.

The chain couples TRBV27 to TRBJ1-1; perhaps TRBD1 as D (5 bases). V was pared by 3 bases and J by 8 bases, with 10 bases between. The length of the CDR3 is 12 residues. CDR1 is MNHEY and CDR2 is SMNVEV in the germline V gene (reference sequence). In DNA form, the CDR3 reads TGTGCCAGCAGTTTGGGGGGAGGAGAAGCTTTCTTT. Its translation: CASSLGGGEAFF.

This clonotype occurred many times. The rearrangement uses TRBV7-6 and TRBJ1-1; D call uncertain. Germline lookup yields CDR1 SGHVS and CDR2 FNYEAQ. Deletions cut 1 base from V and 0 bases from J, with 6 bases between. The CDR3 sequence is 14 residues long. The CDR3 loop is CASSLGQMNTEAFF. CDR3 nucleotide sequence: TGTGCCAGCAGCTTAGGGCAGATGAACACTGAAGCTTTCTTT.

This clonotype occurred many times. The V gene is TRBV7-9, the J gene TRBJ2-3; possibly TRBD2 for D (5 bases). The CDR3 is 15 residues long. Trimming cost V 5 bases and J 1 base, with 13 bases left between them. CDR1 and CDR2 from the germline V gene are SEHNR and FQNEAQ (reference sequence). CDR3 in DNA: TGTGCCAGCAGCACCACGAGCGGAGGCACAGATACGCAGTATTTT. It is translated as CASSTTSGGTDTQYF.

The rearrangement joins TRBV11-2 to TRBJ2-1, with D tentatively TRBD2 (6 bases). With 0 bases removed from V and 11 bases from J, the gap between germline ends came to 8 bases. The CDR3 is 12 amino acids. CDR1 and CDR2 (germline): SGHAT, FQNNGV. The DNA for the CDR3 is TGTGCCAGCAGCTTAGAAGGGACTCAGCAGTTCTTC. It yields the protein CASSLEGTQQFF.

This clonotype was detected only a few times. The rearrangement joins TRBV6-4 to TRBJ2-3, with unresolved D. V lost 2 bases, J lost 4 bases, and 13 bases lay in between. Germline loops: CDR1 MRHNA, CDR2 SNTAGT. CDR3 length equals 15 residues. The CDR3 sequence is CASSDGTSQPDTQYF. DNA of the CDR3: TGTGCCAGCAGTGACGGTACCTCACAGCCAGATACGCAGTATTTT.

The genes are TRBV7-9 and TRBJ1-5; D is unresolved. The CDR3 extends over 14 amino acids. V was cut by 7 bases and J by 5 bases, with 15 bases left in between. CDR1 is SEHNR and CDR2 is FQNEAQ in the germline V gene (reference sequence). The CDR3 region is CASNSGVEDQPQHF. CDR3 nucleotides: TGTGCCAGCAATAGTGGGGTGGAGGATCAGCCCCAGCATTTT. The full variable domain, in which reference TRBV7-9 and TRBJ1-5 provide the parts outside the CDR3, is DTGVSQNPRHKITKRGQNVTFRCDPISEHNRLYWYRQTLGQGPEFLTYFQNEAQLEKSRLLSDRFSAERPKGSFSTLEIQRTEQGDSAMYLCASNSGVEDQPQHFGDGTRLSIL.